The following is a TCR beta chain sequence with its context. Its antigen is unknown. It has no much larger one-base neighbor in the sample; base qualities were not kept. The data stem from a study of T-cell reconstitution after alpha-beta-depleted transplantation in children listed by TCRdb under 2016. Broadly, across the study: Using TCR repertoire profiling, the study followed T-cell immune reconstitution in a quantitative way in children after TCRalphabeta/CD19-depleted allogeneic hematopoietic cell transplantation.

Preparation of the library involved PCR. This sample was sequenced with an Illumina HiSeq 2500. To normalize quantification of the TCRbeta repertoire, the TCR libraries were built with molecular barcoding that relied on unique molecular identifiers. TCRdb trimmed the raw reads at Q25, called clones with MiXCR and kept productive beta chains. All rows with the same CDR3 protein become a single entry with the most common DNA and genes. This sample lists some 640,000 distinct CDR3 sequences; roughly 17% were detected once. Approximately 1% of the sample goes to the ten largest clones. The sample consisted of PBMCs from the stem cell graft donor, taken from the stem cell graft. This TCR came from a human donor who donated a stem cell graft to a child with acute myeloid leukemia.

The CDR3 in this case is CASSPGGVNEQYV. The nucleotide sequence is TGTGCCAGCAGCCCCGGGGGTGTTAACGAGCAGTACGTC. The chain is assembled from TRBV12-3 or TRBV12-4 and TRBJ2-7; the D region possibly corresponds to TRBD2 (6 bases align). Its CDR3 holds 13 amino acids, cysteine through valine. Just CDR3 DNA is preserved here, 39 bases in frame from base 1. Relative to germline, V is 6 bases shorter and J is 5 bases shorter, with 14 bases between their ends.